The 8 T cell receptor beta chains presented below share a single source sample, sequenced in a study of blood T cell repertoires in COVID-19. Sequenced by immunoSEQ multiplex PCR; TCRdb stores in-frame clones only, minus some. The table records 200,000 to 250,000 clones, 70% to 85% of them present only once. Specimen: PBMCs or T cells enriched from blood (not recorded which). These receptors were obtained from a woman aged 55-69 years who had recovered from COVID-19.

CDR3 amino acids: CASISITANEQFF. CDR3 DNA sequence: TGTGCCAGCATAAGTATTACCGCGAATGAGCAGTTCTTC. The chain couples TRBV19 to TRBJ2-1, with no clear D. The CDR3 has 13 amino acids. V gave up 9 bases and J gave up 7 bases, with 16 bases separating them. Germline V gene lookup returns CDR1 LNHDA and CDR2 SQIVND (reference sequence).

Note on this clone: This sample includes further DNA sequences coding for the same CDR3. V gene TRBV11-2 combines with J gene TRBJ1-1; 7 nucleotides align to TRBD1. The CDR3 loop spans 14 amino acids. V gave up 1 base and J gave up 5 bases; unmatched junction bases: 4. Germline V gives CDR1 SGHAT, CDR2 FQNNGV. The CDR3 is CASSLGQGGTEAFF. The CDR3 coding sequence is TGTGCCAGCAGCTTAGGACAGGGTGGGACTGAAGCTTTCTTT.

The rearrangement links TRBV19 to TRBJ2-7, with D possibly TRBD2 on 6 matching bases. Trimming took off 5 bases at V and 3 bases at J, with 11 bases between the two ends. Germline V gives CDR1 LNHDA, CDR2 SQIVND (reference sequence). CDR3 length: 13 amino acids. CDR3 DNA: TGTGCCAGTAGTTTTACCGGGGGCTACGAGCAGTACTTC. Encoded protein: CASSFTGGYEQYF.

This chain uses TRBV7-2 with TRBJ2-7; 9 bases match TRBD2. CDR1 is SGHTA, CDR2 FQGNSA, per germline. The CDR3 is 15 residues long. After removal of 3 bases from V and 3 bases from J, the junction contained 6 bases not matched to a gene. Here the CDR3 DNA reads TGTGCCAGCAGCTTCGGAGCGGGAGGTCTCTACGAGCAGTACTTC. As protein: CASSFGAGGLYEQYF.

This chain links TRBV6-5 with TRBJ2-7; tentatively, D is TRBD2 (5 bases). V was clipped by 4 bases and J by 6 bases, with 13 bases between them. The germline gives CDR1 MNHEY, CDR2 SVGAGI. The CDR3 sequence is 13 residues long. The CDR3 sequence: CASSFIEGAEQYF. The CDR3 DNA follows: TGTGCCAGCAGTTTCATAGAGGGAGCCGAGCAGTACTTC.

The chain carries TRBV2 and TRBJ2-7; tentative D call: TRBD2 (6 bases). The CDR3 is 12 amino acids. From germline, CDR1 is SNHLY and CDR2 FYNNEI. The V end was cut by 4 bases, the J end by 2 bases, with 6 bases between. The CDR3 DNA is TGTGCCAGCAGTGCTAGCGCCTACGAGCAGTACTTC. Amino acids: CASSASAYEQYF.

This clone was counted many times. The gene calls are TRBV7-6 and TRBJ2-1, with 12 bases lining up with TRBD2. Germline CDR1 reads SGHVS; CDR2 reads FNYEAQ. The trim removed 3 bases at V and 0 bases at J, leaving 3 bases unmatched. CDR3 length: 17 amino acids. CDR3 nucleotide sequence: TGTGCCAGCAGCTTCCCTAGCGGGGGGGGCTCCTACAATGAGCAGTTCTTC. It codes for CASSFPSGGGSYNEQFF.

A few counts support this clone. J is TRBJ1-1 and V is TRBV5-6; possibly TRBD1 for D (6 bases). The CDR3 has 12 amino acids. The germline V gene encodes CDR1 SGHDT and CDR2 YYEEEE. V lost 10 bases, J lost 9 bases, and 19 bases lay in between. CDR3 bases: TGTGCCTCGGGGACACCGATGGGGAAAGCTTTCTTT. This codes for CASGTPMGKAFF.